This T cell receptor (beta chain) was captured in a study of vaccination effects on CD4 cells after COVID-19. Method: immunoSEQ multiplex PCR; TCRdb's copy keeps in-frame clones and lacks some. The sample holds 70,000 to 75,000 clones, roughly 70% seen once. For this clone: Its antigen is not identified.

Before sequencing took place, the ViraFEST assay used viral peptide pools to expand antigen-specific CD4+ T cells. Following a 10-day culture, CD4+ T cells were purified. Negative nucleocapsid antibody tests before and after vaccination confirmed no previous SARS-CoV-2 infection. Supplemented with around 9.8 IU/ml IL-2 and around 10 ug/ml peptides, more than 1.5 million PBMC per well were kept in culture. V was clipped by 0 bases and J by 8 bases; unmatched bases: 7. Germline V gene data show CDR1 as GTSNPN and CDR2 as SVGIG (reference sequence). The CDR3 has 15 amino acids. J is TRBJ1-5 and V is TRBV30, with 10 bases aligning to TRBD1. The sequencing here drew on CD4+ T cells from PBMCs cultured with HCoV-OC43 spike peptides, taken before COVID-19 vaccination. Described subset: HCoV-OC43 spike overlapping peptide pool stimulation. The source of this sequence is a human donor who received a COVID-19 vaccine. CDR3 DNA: TGTGCCTGGAGTGTGGGACAGGGGCCTTGGAAGCCCCAGCATTTT. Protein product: CAWSVGQGPWKPQHF.